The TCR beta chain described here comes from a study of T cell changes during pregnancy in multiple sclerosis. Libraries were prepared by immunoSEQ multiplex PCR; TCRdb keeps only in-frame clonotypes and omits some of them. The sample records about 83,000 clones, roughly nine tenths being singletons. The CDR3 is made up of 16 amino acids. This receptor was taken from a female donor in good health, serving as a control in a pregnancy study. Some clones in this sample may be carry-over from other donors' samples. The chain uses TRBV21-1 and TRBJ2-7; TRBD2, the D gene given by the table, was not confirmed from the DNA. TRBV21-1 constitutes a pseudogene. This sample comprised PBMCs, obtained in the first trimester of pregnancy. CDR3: CASIPSGLAGFYEQYF. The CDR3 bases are TGTGCCAGCATCCCTTCGGGACTAGCGGGATTCTACGAGCAGTACTTC.